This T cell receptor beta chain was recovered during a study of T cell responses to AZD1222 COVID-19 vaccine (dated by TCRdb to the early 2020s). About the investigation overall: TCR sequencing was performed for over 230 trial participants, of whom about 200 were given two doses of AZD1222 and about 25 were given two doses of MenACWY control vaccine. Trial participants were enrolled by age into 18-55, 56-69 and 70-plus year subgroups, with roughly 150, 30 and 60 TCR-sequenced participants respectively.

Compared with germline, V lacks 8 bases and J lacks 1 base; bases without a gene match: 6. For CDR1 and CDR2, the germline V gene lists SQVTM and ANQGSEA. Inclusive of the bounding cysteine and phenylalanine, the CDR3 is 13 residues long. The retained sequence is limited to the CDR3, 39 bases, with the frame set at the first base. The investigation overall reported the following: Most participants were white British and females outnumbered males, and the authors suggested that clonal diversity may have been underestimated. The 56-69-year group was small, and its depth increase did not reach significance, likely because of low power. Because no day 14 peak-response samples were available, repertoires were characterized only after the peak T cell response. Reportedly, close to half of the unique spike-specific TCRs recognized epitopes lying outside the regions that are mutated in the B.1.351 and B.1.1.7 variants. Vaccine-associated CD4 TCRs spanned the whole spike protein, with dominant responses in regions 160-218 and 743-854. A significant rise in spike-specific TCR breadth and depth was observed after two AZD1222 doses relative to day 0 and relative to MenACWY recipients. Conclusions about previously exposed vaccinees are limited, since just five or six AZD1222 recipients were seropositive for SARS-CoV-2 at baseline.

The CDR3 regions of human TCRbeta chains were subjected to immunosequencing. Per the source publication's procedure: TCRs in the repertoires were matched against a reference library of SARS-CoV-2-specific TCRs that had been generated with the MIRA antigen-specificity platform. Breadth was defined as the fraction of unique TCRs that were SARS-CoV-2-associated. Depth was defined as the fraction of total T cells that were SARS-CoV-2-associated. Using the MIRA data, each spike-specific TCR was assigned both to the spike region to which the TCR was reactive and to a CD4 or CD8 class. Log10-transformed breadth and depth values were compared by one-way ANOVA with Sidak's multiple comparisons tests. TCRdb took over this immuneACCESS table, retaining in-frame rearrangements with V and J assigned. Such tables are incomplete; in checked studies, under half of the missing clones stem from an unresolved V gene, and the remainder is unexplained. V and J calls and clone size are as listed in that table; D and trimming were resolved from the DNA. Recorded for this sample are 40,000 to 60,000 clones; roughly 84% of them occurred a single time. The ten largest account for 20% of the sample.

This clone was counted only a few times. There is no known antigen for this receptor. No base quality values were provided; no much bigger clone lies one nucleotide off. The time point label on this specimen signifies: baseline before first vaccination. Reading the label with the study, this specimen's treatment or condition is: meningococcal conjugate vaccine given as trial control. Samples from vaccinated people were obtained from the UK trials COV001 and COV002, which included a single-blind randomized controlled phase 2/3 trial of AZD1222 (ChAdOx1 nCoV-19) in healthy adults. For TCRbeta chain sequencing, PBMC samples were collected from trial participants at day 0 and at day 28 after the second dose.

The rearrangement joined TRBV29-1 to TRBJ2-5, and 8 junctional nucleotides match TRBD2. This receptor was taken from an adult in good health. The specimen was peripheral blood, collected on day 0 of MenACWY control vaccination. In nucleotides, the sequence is TGCAGCTCATTAGCGGGACCCCAAGAGACCCAGTACTTC. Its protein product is CSSLAGPQETQYF.